Listed below are T cell receptor beta chains from one sample, sequenced in a study of regulatory T cells in long-lasting Graves disease. From the multiplex PCR reads, TCRdb called clonotypes with MiXCR, one entry per CDR3 protein. The table records 530,000 or so distinct CDR3 sequences, approximately 16% of them present only once. A further study also used this sample, focusing on T cells in Graves' hyperthyroidism and ophthalmopathy.

The sample was peripheral blood mononuclear cells (PBMCs), taken at new diagnosis, from a patient treated with antithyroid drugs. Every receptor here comes from a man in his late teens or twenties with Graves disease. Each CDR3 is given with its conserved first and last residue. The order of the fields is V gene, J gene, D gene, clone size, CDR3 DNA, CDR3 protein. The D gene is left open where the match is weak. Size tells how often a clone was seen (once, few, many) or the class of an expanded clone, and some rows leave it out.

v_call: TRBV24-1; j_call: TRBJ2-7; d_call: -; clone_size: -; cdr3_nt: TGTGCCGGACCTAGGGGTAGCGGTCCCTCCTACGAGCAGTACTTC; cdr3_aa: CAGPRGSGPSYEQYF
v_call: TRBV20-1; j_call: TRBJ1-4; d_call: -; clone_size: few; cdr3_nt: TGCAGTGCTGGTTCAGATAATGAAAAACTGTTTTTT; cdr3_aa: CSAGSDNEKLFF
v_call: TRBV6-1; j_call: TRBJ2-5; d_call: TRBD1; clone_size: many; cdr3_nt: TGTGCCAGCAGACAGGGACAGGGGGAGACCCAGTACTTC; cdr3_aa: CASRQGQGETQYF
v_call: TRBV7-6; j_call: TRBJ2-7; d_call: TRBD1; clone_size: many; cdr3_nt: TGTGCCAGCAGCGAATGGACAGGTAGCTACGAGCAGTACTTC; cdr3_aa: CASSEWTGSYEQYF
v_call: TRBV25-1; j_call: TRBJ2-1; d_call: -; clone_size: -; cdr3_nt: TGTGCCAGCAGTGAGAGGGTCAGTGAGCAGTTCTTC; cdr3_aa: CASSERVSEQFF
v_call: TRBV7-9; j_call: TRBJ2-1; d_call: TRBD2; clone_size: -; cdr3_nt: TGTGCCAGCAGCTTAGCCCCGGGACTAGCGGGAGACGATGAGCAGTTCTTC; cdr3_aa: CASSLAPGLAGDDEQFF
v_call: TRBV10-3; j_call: TRBJ1-2; d_call: -; clone_size: many; cdr3_nt: TGTGCCATCAGTACAGGTTCAAACTATGGCTACACCTTC; cdr3_aa: CAISTGSNYGYTF
v_call: TRBV15; j_call: TRBJ1-2; d_call: -; clone_size: few; cdr3_nt: TGTGCCACCGGCAAAGGGAGCAGAGCTAACTATGGCTACACCTTC; cdr3_aa: CATGKGSRANYGYTF
v_call: TRBV11-2; j_call: TRBJ2-7; d_call: TRBD2; clone_size: -; cdr3_nt: TGTGCCAGCAGTCCCAGGGAGCGGGGGCGTTTTGAAGAGCAGTACTTC; cdr3_aa: CASSPRERGRFEEQYF
v_call: TRBV13; j_call: TRBJ2-1; d_call: TRBD2; clone_size: -; cdr3_nt: TGTGCCAGCATAAGTCTTACTAGCGGGTATGAGCAGTTCTTC; cdr3_aa: CASISLTSGYEQFF
v_call: TRBV20-1; j_call: TRBJ2-5; d_call: -; clone_size: few; cdr3_nt: TGCAGTGCCCACCCCCGAAGCGGAACCGCGGGGGAGACCCAGTACTTC; cdr3_aa: CSAHPRSGTAGETQYF
v_call: TRBV3-1; j_call: TRBJ2-7; d_call: -; clone_size: many; cdr3_nt: TGTGCCAGCAGCCAAGATCCGTCGGACGAGCAGTACTTC; cdr3_aa: CASSQDPSDEQYF
v_call: TRBV10-2; j_call: TRBJ1-3; d_call: -; clone_size: -; cdr3_nt: TGCGCCACCAATCCCTCTGGAAACACCATATATTTT; cdr3_aa: CATNPSGNTIYF
v_call: TRBV27; j_call: TRBJ2-1; d_call: TRBD1; clone_size: many; cdr3_nt: TGTGCCAGCAGTTTATCAAGGGGGCGGGAGCAGTTCTTC; cdr3_aa: CASSLSRGREQFF
v_call: TRBV5-6; j_call: TRBJ1-3; d_call: -; clone_size: few; cdr3_nt: TGTGCCAGCAGCCGGCCCGGGGATATCACCATATATTTT; cdr3_aa: CASSRPGDITIYF
v_call: TRBV20-1; j_call: TRBJ2-3; d_call: TRBD2; clone_size: few; cdr3_nt: TGCAGTGCTCTAAGGACTAGCGGAGGAGATACGCAGTATTTT; cdr3_aa: CSALRTSGGDTQYF
v_call: TRBV4-2; j_call: TRBJ1-1; d_call: -; clone_size: -; cdr3_nt: TGTGCCAGCACTTCGGGAGGGACTGAAGCTTTCTTT; cdr3_aa: CASTSGGTEAFF
v_call: TRBV19; j_call: TRBJ2-1; d_call: -; clone_size: few; cdr3_nt: TGTGCCAGTACCCAATCTAGCGCCTCAAGCTCCTACAATGAGCAGTTCTTC; cdr3_aa: CASTQSSASSSYNEQFF
v_call: TRBV24-1; j_call: TRBJ2-2; d_call: -; clone_size: few; cdr3_nt: TGTGCCACCAGTGTGGGTGGGGAGCTGTTTTTT; cdr3_aa: CATSVGGELFF
v_call: TRBV6-4; j_call: TRBJ2-1; d_call: -; clone_size: -; cdr3_nt: TGTGCCAGCAGTGAGACCTTGGGGGATGAGCAGTTCTTC; cdr3_aa: CASSETLGDEQFF
v_call: TRBV20-1; j_call: TRBJ2-2; d_call: -; clone_size: many; cdr3_nt: TGCAGTGCGACTCAGGAGGACACCGGGGAGCTGTTTTTT; cdr3_aa: CSATQEDTGELFF
v_call: TRBV12-5; j_call: TRBJ2-7; d_call: -; clone_size: many; cdr3_nt: TGTGCTAGTGGCCAAACGGGGGTTTCCGGCGAGCAGTACTTC; cdr3_aa: CASGQTGVSGEQYF
v_call: TRBV5-1; j_call: TRBJ1-5; d_call: -; clone_size: -; cdr3_nt: TGCGCCATCAGACCGGCGGGCAATCAGCCCCAGCATTTT; cdr3_aa: CAIRPAGNQPQHF
v_call: TRBV28; j_call: TRBJ2-2; d_call: -; clone_size: many; cdr3_nt: TGTGCCAGCAGTTCGCCAACCCGACTCTCTGGGGAGCTGTTTTTT; cdr3_aa: CASSSPTRLSGELFF
v_call: TRBV27; j_call: TRBJ2-7; d_call: TRBD1; clone_size: few; cdr3_nt: TGTGCCAGCAGTTTAGAACAGGGGGGCCCCTACGAGCAGTACTTC; cdr3_aa: CASSLEQGGPYEQYF
v_call: TRBV5-1; j_call: TRBJ1-4; d_call: -; clone_size: few; cdr3_nt: TGCGCCAGCAGCTTGGTCGTTGACAGCGAAAAACTGTTTTTT; cdr3_aa: CASSLVVDSEKLFF
v_call: TRBV2; j_call: TRBJ2-7; d_call: -; clone_size: many; cdr3_nt: TGTGCCAGCAACGAGGAACTTAGGTACGAGCAGTACTTC; cdr3_aa: CASNEELRYEQYF
v_call: TRBV2; j_call: TRBJ1-1; d_call: -; clone_size: many; cdr3_nt: TGTGCCAGCAGTACCCCTGTCGGTTCTGAAGCTTTCTTT; cdr3_aa: CASSTPVGSEAFF
v_call: TRBV2; j_call: TRBJ2-5; d_call: -; clone_size: few; cdr3_nt: TGTGCCAGCACCAAAGAGACTAGTCCTCTGGAGACCCAGTACTTC; cdr3_aa: CASTKETSPLETQYF
v_call: TRBV7-2; j_call: TRBJ2-1; d_call: -; clone_size: many; cdr3_nt: TGTGCCAGCAGCCCAGAACGCGGGACATATTCCTACAATGAGCAGTTCTTC; cdr3_aa: CASSPERGTYSYNEQFF
v_call: TRBV27; j_call: TRBJ2-6; d_call: -; clone_size: few; cdr3_nt: TGTGCCAGCAGGCTCTCCCTTTTGGCGGGTGGGGCCAACGTCCTGACTTTC; cdr3_aa: CASRLSLLAGGANVLTF
v_call: TRBV7-2; j_call: TRBJ2-7; d_call: TRBD2; clone_size: few; cdr3_nt: TGTGCCAGCAGCTCCGGGGGGGGCTGGAACGAGCAGTACTTC; cdr3_aa: CASSSGGGWNEQYF
v_call: TRBV2; j_call: TRBJ1-5; d_call: TRBD1; clone_size: many; cdr3_nt: TGTGCCAGCAGCGACAGGGTAAGCAATCAGCCCCAGCATTTT; cdr3_aa: CASSDRVSNQPQHF
v_call: TRBV11-1; j_call: TRBJ2-1; d_call: TRBD1; clone_size: many; cdr3_nt: TGTGCCAGCAGCCTAACAGGGGGGAAGACCTACAATGAGCAGTTCTTC; cdr3_aa: CASSLTGGKTYNEQFF
v_call: TRBV5-1; j_call: TRBJ2-1; d_call: TRBD2; clone_size: many; cdr3_nt: TGCGCCAGCAGCTTAGCGGAGACTAGCGCCTACAATGAGCAGTTCTTC; cdr3_aa: CASSLAETSAYNEQFF
v_call: TRBV5-5; j_call: TRBJ1-6; d_call: -; clone_size: -; cdr3_nt: TGTGCCAGCAGCCCGGGGATCCTTAATTCACCCCTCCACTTT; cdr3_aa: CASSPGILNSPLHF
v_call: TRBV19; j_call: TRBJ1-1; d_call: TRBD1; clone_size: -; cdr3_nt: TGTGCCAGTAGTACCGGACAGGGGGAAGCTTTCTTT; cdr3_aa: CASSTGQGEAFF
v_call: TRBV5-1; j_call: TRBJ2-2; d_call: -; clone_size: -; cdr3_nt: TGCGCCAGCAGCTTTATGACAGCGGCCGGGGAGCTGTTTTTT; cdr3_aa: CASSFMTAAGELFF
v_call: TRBV7-9; j_call: TRBJ2-2; d_call: TRBD2; clone_size: few; cdr3_nt: TGTGCCAGCAGCTTAGCGGCGGGACTAGCATCCGGGGAGCTGTTTTTT; cdr3_aa: CASSLAAGLASGELFF
v_call: TRBV18; j_call: TRBJ2-7; d_call: TRBD2; clone_size: -; cdr3_nt: TGTGCCAGCTCGCGGGGGAACAGCTACGAGCAGTACTTC; cdr3_aa: CASSRGNSYEQYF
v_call: TRBV18; j_call: TRBJ1-1; d_call: -; clone_size: many; cdr3_nt: TGTGCCAGCTCACCTTCGTCCCAGCCGAACACTGAAGCTTTCTTT; cdr3_aa: CASSPSSQPNTEAFF
v_call: TRBV10-3; j_call: TRBJ2-7; d_call: TRBD2; clone_size: -; cdr3_nt: TGTGCCATCAGTGAGTCGAGATTGACTAGCTCTCTCGAGCAGTACTTC; cdr3_aa: CAISESRLTSSLEQYF